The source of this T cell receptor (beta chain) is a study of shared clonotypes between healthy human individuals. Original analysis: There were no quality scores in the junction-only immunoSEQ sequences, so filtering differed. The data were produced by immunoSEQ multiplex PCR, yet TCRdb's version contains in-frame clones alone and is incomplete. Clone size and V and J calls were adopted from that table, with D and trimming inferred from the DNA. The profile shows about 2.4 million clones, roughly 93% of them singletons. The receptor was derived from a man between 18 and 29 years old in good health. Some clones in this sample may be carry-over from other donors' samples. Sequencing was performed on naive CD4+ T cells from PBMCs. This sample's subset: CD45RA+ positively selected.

For the CDR3, the DNA is TGTGCCAGCAGCGCAGTGGGCCGCCTGACCGGGGAGCTGTTTTTT. Protein: CASSAVGRLTGELFF. The genes are TRBV7-2 and TRBJ2-2; D call uncertain. The CDR3 consists of 15 residues. Deletions cut 5 bases from V and 5 bases from J, with 15 bases between. Germline V gene data show CDR1 as SGHTA and CDR2 as FQGNSA. The variable domain in full, with the rest retrieved from reference TRBV7-2 and TRBJ2-2, is GAGVSQSPSNKVTEKGKDVELRCDPISGHTALYWYRQSLGQGLEFLIYFQGNSAPDKSGLPSDRFSAERTGGSVSTLTIQRTQQEDSAVYLCASSAVGRLTGELFFGEGSRLTVL.